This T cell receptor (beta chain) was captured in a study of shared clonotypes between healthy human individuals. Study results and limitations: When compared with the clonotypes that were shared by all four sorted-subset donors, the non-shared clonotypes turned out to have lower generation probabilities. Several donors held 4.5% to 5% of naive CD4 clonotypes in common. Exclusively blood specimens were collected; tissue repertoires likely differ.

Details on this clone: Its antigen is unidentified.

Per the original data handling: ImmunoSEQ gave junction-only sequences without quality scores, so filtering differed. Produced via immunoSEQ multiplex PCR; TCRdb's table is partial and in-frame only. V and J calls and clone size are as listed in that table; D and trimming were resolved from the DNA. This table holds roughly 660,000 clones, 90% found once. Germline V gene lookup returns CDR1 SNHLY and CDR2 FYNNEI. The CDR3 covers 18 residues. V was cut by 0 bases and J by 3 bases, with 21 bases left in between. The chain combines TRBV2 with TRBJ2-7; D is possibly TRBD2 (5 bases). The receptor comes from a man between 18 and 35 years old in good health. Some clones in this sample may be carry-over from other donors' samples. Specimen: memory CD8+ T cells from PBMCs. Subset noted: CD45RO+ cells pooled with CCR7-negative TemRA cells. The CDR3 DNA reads TGTGCCAGCAGTGAAGCCCGGGATAGGGCTTTAAGACTCTACGAGCAGTACTTC. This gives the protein CASSEARDRALRLYEQYF.